This T cell receptor beta chain was captured in a study of blood T cell repertoires in COVID-19. The overall study: The United States, Italy and Spain were the sources of the acute and convalescent COVID-19 samples. Nucleic acid was either cDNA or gDNA, and it came from T cells, B-cell-depleted T cells, or PBMCs.

Using immunoSEQ multiplex PCR, the repertoire was profiled, and TCRdb retains in-frame clones only, with some absent. The sample consists of about 300,000 clones, about nine tenths of them appearing once. This clone has just a few counts. Clinical histories supplied by participants themselves formed the basis of cohort assignment. Either two negative PCRs, clearance, or symptom resolution qualified Cohort 3 donors as recovered. The CDR3 is made up of 13 amino acids. Germline V CDR1 and CDR2: GTSNPN, SVGIG (reference sequence). Trimming at V came to 5 bases and at J to 4 bases, leaving 5 bases not matched to a gene.

J is TRBJ1-1 and V is TRBV30, with 9 bases matching TRBD1. This receptor was identified in a woman in her late teens or twenties who had recovered from COVID-19. The sample was PBMCs or T cells enriched from blood (not recorded which). The CDR3 loop reads CAWGQGMGTEAFF. Written as DNA, the CDR3 is TGTGCCTGGGGACAGGGGATGGGCACTGAAGCTTTCTTT.